Listed here are 24 T cell receptor beta chains from one sample, sequenced in a study of blood T cells in healthy people across ages. Primed by a sample-barcoded 5' primer and a J-beta primer mix, a second PCR proceeded for 7 to 11 cycles. TCRdb re-analysed the 5' RACE reads in MiXCR, keeping a single row per CDR3 protein. This table has roughly 830,000 distinct CDR3 sequences, around 62% appearing once. Sequencing was performed on blood. Receptors were obtained from a man aged 25 to 40 in good health.

This chain links TRBV10-3 with TRBJ2-1, with 7 bases fitting TRBD2. The length of the CDR3 is 16 residues. V trimming: 3 bases; J trimming: 1 base; junction bases outside the gene matches: 6. Looked up from germline, CDR1 is ENHRY and CDR2 is SYGVKD. For the CDR3, the DNA is TGTGCCATCAGTGAAAAACTAGCGCCTTCCTACAATGAGCAGTTCTTC. It translates to CAISEKLAPSYNEQFF.

This rearrangement joins TRBV28 to TRBJ2-2, with 10 nucleotides matching TRBD2. The CDR3 spans 16 residues. CDR1 is MDHEN and CDR2 is SYDVKM in the germline V gene. V shed 7 bases, J shed 0 bases, and the junction held 5 bases outside the gene matches. This chain's CDR3 is CASKLAGITNTGELFF. For the CDR3, the DNA is TGTGCCAGCAAACTAGCGGGGATAACGAACACCGGGGAGCTGTTTTTT.

V usage is TRBV7-3 and J usage is TRBJ1-4; TRBD1 matches 10 bases. J was trimmed by 0 bases and V by 5 bases; bases with no gene match: 6. This CDR3 has 17 residues. Germline lookup yields CDR1 SGHTA and CDR2 FQGTGA. The CDR3 DNA follows: TGTGCCAGCAGCCGAGCCGGGACAGGGGCAACTAATGAAAAACTGTTTTTT. Protein sequence: CASSRAGTGATNEKLFF.

The V gene is TRBV20-1, the J gene TRBJ2-3, with D unresolved. CDR3 length: 12 residues. Between the trimmed V and J ends, which lost 1 base and 6 bases, there was a span of 8 bases. Germline CDR1 is DFQATT and CDR2 is SNEGSKA (reference sequence). CDR3 sequence reads: CSARVIADTQYF. The CDR3 DNA follows: TGCAGTGCTAGAGTCATTGCTGATACGCAGTATTTT.

V is TRBV4-2 and J is TRBJ1-1; D unresolved. Per germline, CDR1 LGHNA and CDR2 YNFKEQ. The CDR3 contains 14 residues. V lost 1 base and J 5 bases, leaving 11 bases between the germline ends. CDR3: CASSQGIGDTEAFF. CDR3 DNA: TGTGCCAGCAGCCAAGGGATAGGAGATACTGAAGCTTTCTTT.

As for this clonotype: The junction and the germline gene differ at one end; a read error may be behind it. V usage is TRBV7-3 and J usage is TRBJ2-4; weak D call: TRBD2 (5 bases). The length of the CDR3 is 18 residues. Germline CDR1 reads SGHTA; CDR2 reads FQGTGA. CDR3 amino acids: CANSLRAAVFVAKNIQYF. As DNA, the CDR3 is TGTGCCAACAGCTTGAGGGCAGCCGTTTTCGTAGCCAAAAACATTCAGTACTTC. Drawing the rest from reference TRBV7-3 and TRBJ2-4, the complete variable domain is GAGVSQTPSNKVTEKGKYVELRCDPISGHTALYWYRQSLGQGPEFLIYFQGTGAADDSGLPNDRFFAVRPEGSVSTLKIQRTERGDSAVYLCANSLRAAVFVAKNIQYFGAGTRLSVL.

Ten or more counts support this clonotype. This chain uses TRBV14 with TRBJ2-1, with TRBD2 matching over 10 bases. The CDR3 runs 12 residues. The V gene's germline CDR1 is SGHDN and CDR2 FVKESK. V lost 5 bases to trimming and J lost 10 bases; unmatched junction nucleotides: 2. The CDR3 bases are TGTGCCAGCAGCTCAGCGGGGGGGGAGCAGTTCTTC. As protein: CASSSAGGEQFF.

J is TRBJ2-3 and V is TRBV30, with TRBD1 matching 9 bases. The V and J ends lost 3 bases and 6 bases, in that order; junction bases with no gene match: 7. Looked up from germline, CDR1 is GTSNPN and CDR2 is SVGIG (reference sequence). This CDR3 has 14 amino acids. The CDR3 DNA reads TGTGCCTGGAGATGGACAGGGGCCCTGGATACGCAGTATTTT. Protein sequence: CAWRWTGALDTQYF.

This clonotype was recorded once. The chain is built from TRBV12-3 or TRBV12-4 and TRBJ1-5, with D uncertain. This CDR3 region has 12 residues. The V end was cut by 6 bases, the J end by 4 bases, with 7 bases between. The CDR3 coding sequence is TGTGCCAGCAGGCTTACAAATCAGCCCCAGCATTTT. Translating gives CASRLTNQPQHF.

CDR3: CRGQGITYEQYF. CDR3 coding DNA: TGCAGGGGACAGGGGATCACCTACGAGCAGTACTTC. The rearrangement links TRBV20-1 to TRBJ2-7; 10 positions agree with TRBD1. The germline gives CDR1 DFQATT, CDR2 SNEGSKA (reference sequence). This CDR3 spans 12 amino acids.

The V gene is TRBV20-1, the J gene TRBJ2-1; D is perhaps TRBD1 or TRBD2 (5 bases each). V was pared by 3 bases and J by 8 bases, with 11 bases between. CDR3 length: 12 residues. Germline CDR1 and CDR2: DFQATT and SNEGSKA (reference sequence). CDR3 region: CSASFGADEQFF. CDR3 in DNA: TGCAGTGCTAGTTTCGGGGCCGATGAGCAGTTCTTC.

This chain uses TRBV7-6 with TRBJ2-7, with 8 bases identical to TRBD2. The CDR3 is made up of 14 amino acids. J gave up 4 bases and V 4 bases, and 6 bases lay outside the gene matches. The V gene's germline CDR1 is SGHVS and CDR2 FNYEAQ. Here the CDR3 reads CASSYSGEGYEQYF. The CDR3 DNA reads as TGTGCCAGCAGCTATAGCGGGGAGGGGTACGAGCAGTACTTC. Using reference TRBV7-6 and TRBJ2-7 for the parts outside the CDR3, the full variable domain is GAGVSQSPRYKVTKRGQDVALRCDPISGHVSLYWYRQALGQGPEFLTYFNYEAQQDKSGLPNDRFSAERPEGSISTLTIQRTEQRDSAMYRCASSYSGEGYEQYFGPGTRLTVT.

The chain has TRBV25-1 and TRBJ2-5; TRBD2 agrees at 10 bases. The CDR3 is made up of 18 amino acids. V trimming: 8 bases; J trimming: 0 bases; junction bases outside the gene matches: 15. Germline loops: CDR1 MGHDK, CDR2 SYGVNS. The CDR3 spells CASDGTATSGEYQETQYF. The CDR3 bases are TGTGCCAGCGATGGGACTGCTACTAGCGGGGAGTACCAAGAGACCCAGTACTTC.

The V and J genes are TRBV28 and TRBJ2-6; the match to TRBD2 covers 8 bases. V shed 3 bases and J 0 bases; nucleotides not matched to a gene: 4. The CDR3 runs 17 residues. Germline V gene data show CDR1 as MDHEN and CDR2 as SYDVKM. The CDR3 DNA follows: TGTGCCAGCAGTTTCTGGCTAGCGGGCTCTGGGGCCAACGTCCTGACTTTC. Its translation: CASSFWLAGSGANVLTF.

This clonotype came up a few times. The chain couples TRBV6-6 to TRBJ2-5; D is undetermined. The end of the DNA is better explained by TRBJ2-7, so the J call may be wrong. Germline CDR1 is MNHNY and CDR2 is SVGAGI (reference sequence). This CDR3 is 11 amino acids long. DNA for the CDR3: TGTGCCAGCGGCCAGCATTACGAGCAGTACTTC. Translated, it gives CASGQHYEQYF.

The V call is TRBV7-9, the J call TRBJ1-1, with 8 nucleotides matching TRBD1. CDR3 length: 12 residues. Unmatched junction bases numbered 8, after V lost 11 bases and J lost 6 bases. CDR1 is SEHNR, CDR2 FQNEAQ, per germline (reference sequence). The CDR3 sequence is CAVRQGAPEAFF. The CDR3 DNA reads TGTGCCGTGAGGCAGGGGGCCCCTGAAGCTTTCTTT.

A few counts support this clonotype. This chain connects TRBV4-3 to TRBJ2-5, with 8 bases aligning to TRBD2. Germline loops: CDR1 LGHNA, CDR2 YSLEER. This CDR3 is built from 17 residues. With 1 base clipped from V and 3 bases from J, the junction kept 10 bases outside the gene matches. DNA of the CDR3: TGCGCCAGCAGCCAAGGGGACCTGGGGACTAGAAAAGAGACCCAGTACTTC. The encoded protein is CASSQGDLGTRKETQYF.

CDR3: CASSSGASSGANVLTF. For the CDR3, the DNA is TGTGCCAGCAGCTCCGGGGCGAGCTCTGGGGCCAACGTCCTGACTTTC. V gene TRBV9 combines with J gene TRBJ2-6; D possibly matches TRBD1 or TRBD2 (5 bases each). V lost 4 bases and J lost 0, with 11 bases in between. Germline lookup yields CDR1 SGDLS and CDR2 YYNGEE. CDR3 length: 16 residues.

The chain uses TRBV7-3 and TRBJ2-3; perhaps TRBD2 as D (5 bases). CDR1 is SGHTA, CDR2 FQGTGA, per germline. This CDR3 has 15 residues. V was cut by 2 bases and J by 3 bases, with 12 bases left in between. The CDR3 loop reads CASSLGLSKTDTQYF. CDR3 nucleotide sequence: TGTGCCAGCAGCTTAGGACTCTCCAAGACAGATACGCAGTATTTT.

This clonotype was detected a few times. The chain joins TRBV10-3 to TRBJ2-7, with 9 bases identical to TRBD1. The length of the CDR3 is 14 residues. V gave up 7 bases and J gave up 2 bases; unmatched junction bases: 6. Germline V lookup: CDR1 ENHRY, CDR2 SYGVKD. The DNA of the CDR3 is TGTGCCATCAAGAAAGGACAGGGGACCTACGAGCAGTACTTC. Translated: CAIKKGQGTYEQYF.

V gene TRBV20-1 combines with J gene TRBJ2-5; 7 positions agree with TRBD1. Germline CDR1 DFQATT, CDR2 SNEGSKA (reference sequence). The trim removed 6 bases at V and 5 bases at J, leaving 6 bases unmatched. The CDR3 covers 12 residues. CDR3 in DNA: TGCAGTGCAACGGACAGGTTGGAGACCCAGTACTTC. It translates to CSATDRLETQYF.

This clonotype was detected a few times. The V gene is TRBV6-1, the J gene TRBJ2-7; 8 bases line up with TRBD1. The CDR3 runs 14 residues. The germline gives CDR1 MNHNS, CDR2 SASEGT. V lost 6 bases, J lost 1 base, and 5 bases stayed unmatched. The DNA for the CDR3 is TGTGCCAGCAGGGCGACAGGGGCGTCCTACGAGCAGTACTTC. Residues: CASRATGASYEQYF.

The chain is built from TRBV6-2 or TRBV6-3 and TRBJ2-1; tentative D call: TRBD2 (6 bases). This CDR3 is built from 16 residues. V lost 7 bases and J 5 bases, leaving 21 bases between the germline ends. CDR1 and CDR2 (germline): MNHEY, SVGEGT. The chain's CDR3 is CASTNPAGITHNEQFF. The CDR3 DNA sequence: TGTGCCAGCACCAACCCAGCGGGTATCACTCACAATGAGCAGTTCTTC.

The chain carries TRBV6-6 and TRBJ2-1, with D possibly TRBD1 on 5 matching bases. Trimming cost V 8 bases and J 7 bases, with 18 bases left between them. This CDR3 has 14 residues. The germline V gene has CDR1 MNHNY and CDR2 SVGAGI (reference sequence). The CDR3 DNA reads TGTGCCAGCGTCTTAGGGGCGGTACGGAATGAGCAGTTCTTC. Translating it yields CASVLGAVRNEQFF.